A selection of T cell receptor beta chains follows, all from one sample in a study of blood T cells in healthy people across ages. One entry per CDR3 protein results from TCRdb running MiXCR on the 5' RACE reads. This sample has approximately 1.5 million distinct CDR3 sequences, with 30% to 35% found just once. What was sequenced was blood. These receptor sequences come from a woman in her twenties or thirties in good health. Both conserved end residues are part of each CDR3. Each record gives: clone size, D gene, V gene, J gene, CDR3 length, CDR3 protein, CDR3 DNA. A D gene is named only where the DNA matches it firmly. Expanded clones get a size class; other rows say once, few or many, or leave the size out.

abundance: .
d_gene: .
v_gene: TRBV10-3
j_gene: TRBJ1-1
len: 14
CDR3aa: CAISEQSMNTEAFF
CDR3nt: TGTGCCATCAGTGAACAGAGCATGAACACTGAAGCTTTCTTT

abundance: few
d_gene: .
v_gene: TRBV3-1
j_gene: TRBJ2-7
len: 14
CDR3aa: CASSRASKVYEQYF
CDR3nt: TGTGCCAGCAGCCGAGCTTCTAAGGTCTACGAGCAGTACTTC

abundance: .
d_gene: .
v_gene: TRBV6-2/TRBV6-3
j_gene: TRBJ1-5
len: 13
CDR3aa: CASSSPPNQPQHF
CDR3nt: TGTGCCAGCAGTTCCCCCCCTAATCAGCCCCAGCATTTT

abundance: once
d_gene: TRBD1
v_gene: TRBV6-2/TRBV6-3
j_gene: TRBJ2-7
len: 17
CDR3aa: CASSYLPPGTGRYEQYF
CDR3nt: TGTGCCAGCAGTTATCTACCACCCGGGACAGGCCGCTACGAGCAGTACTTC

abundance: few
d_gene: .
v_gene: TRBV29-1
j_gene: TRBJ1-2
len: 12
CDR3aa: CSVRGGGSGYTF
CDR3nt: TGCAGCGTACGAGGGGGGGGTAGCGGCTACACCTTC

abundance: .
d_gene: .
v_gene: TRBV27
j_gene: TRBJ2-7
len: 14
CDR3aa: CASRQDRSSYEQYF
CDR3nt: TGTGCCAGCAGACAAGACCGGAGCTCCTACGAGCAGTACTTC

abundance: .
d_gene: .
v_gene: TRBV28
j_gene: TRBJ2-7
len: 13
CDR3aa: CASSLGQRYKQYF
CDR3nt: TGTGCCAGCAGTTTAGGGCAACGCTACAAGCAGTACTTC

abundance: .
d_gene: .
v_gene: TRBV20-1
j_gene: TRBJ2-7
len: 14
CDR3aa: CSALIDYGPYEQYF
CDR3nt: TGCAGTGCTTTGATTGACTATGGCCCCTACGAGCAGTACTTC

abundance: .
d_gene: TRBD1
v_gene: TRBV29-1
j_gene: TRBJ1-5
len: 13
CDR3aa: CSVVGDRGQPQHF
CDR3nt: TGCAGCGTTGTCGGAGACAGGGGGCAGCCCCAGCATTTT

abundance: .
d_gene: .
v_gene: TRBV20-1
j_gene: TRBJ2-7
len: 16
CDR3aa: CSARGIPGRTWCEQYF
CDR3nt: TGCAGTGCTAGAGGGATCCCGGGGAGAACATGGTGCGAGCAGTACTTC

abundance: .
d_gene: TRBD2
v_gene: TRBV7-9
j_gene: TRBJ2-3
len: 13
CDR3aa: CASGRETTDTQYF
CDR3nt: TGTGCCAGCGGGCGGGAGACCACAGATACGCAGTATTTT